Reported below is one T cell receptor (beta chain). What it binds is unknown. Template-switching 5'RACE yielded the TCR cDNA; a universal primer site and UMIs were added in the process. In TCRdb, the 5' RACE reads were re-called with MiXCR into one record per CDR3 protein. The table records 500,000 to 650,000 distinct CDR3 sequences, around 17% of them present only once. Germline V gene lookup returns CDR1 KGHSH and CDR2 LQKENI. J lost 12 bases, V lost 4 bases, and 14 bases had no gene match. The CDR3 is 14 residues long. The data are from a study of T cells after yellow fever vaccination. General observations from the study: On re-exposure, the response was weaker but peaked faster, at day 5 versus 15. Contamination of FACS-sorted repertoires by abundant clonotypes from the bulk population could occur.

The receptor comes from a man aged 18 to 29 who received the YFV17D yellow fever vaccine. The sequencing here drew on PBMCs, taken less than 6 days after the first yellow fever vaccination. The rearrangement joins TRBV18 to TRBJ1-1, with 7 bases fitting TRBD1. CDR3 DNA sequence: TGTGCCAGCTCACTAACAACGGGCCAGGGGGGCCCTTTCTTT. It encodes CASSLTTGQGGPFF.